This T cell receptor beta chain was captured in a study of T cells after yellow fever vaccination. Across the whole study: Fractions with few cells were prepared using SMART-Seq v4 Ultra Low Input.

Synthesis of TCR cDNA relied on 5'RACE template switching, which attached a universal primer site and UMIs. TCRdb used MiXCR to reprocess the 5' RACE reads, holding one entry per CDR3 protein. The table shows some 120,000 distinct CDR3 sequences, with roughly 9% occurring only once. Study results and limitations: Booster samples showed a return of most primary-vaccination clones (under 97% CD4, about 88% CD8). Peaking on day 5 versus 15, the secondary response was faster but weaker.

This CDR3 contains 13 residues. V was clipped by 6 bases and J by 1 base, with 12 bases between them. Germline CDR1 and CDR2: DFQATT and SNEGSKA (reference sequence). Regarding this clonotype: Its antigen remains unknown.

The source is a man aged 18 to 29 who received the YFV17D yellow fever vaccine. The starting material was CD8+ T cells sorted from PBMCs, obtained on the day of the yellow fever booster vaccination. The V gene is TRBV20-1, the J gene TRBJ1-1; D gene ambiguous. The CDR3, as DNA: TGCAGTGCCTGGCCACGGAGGAACACTGAAGCTTTCTTT. Its translation: CSAWPRRNTEAFF.